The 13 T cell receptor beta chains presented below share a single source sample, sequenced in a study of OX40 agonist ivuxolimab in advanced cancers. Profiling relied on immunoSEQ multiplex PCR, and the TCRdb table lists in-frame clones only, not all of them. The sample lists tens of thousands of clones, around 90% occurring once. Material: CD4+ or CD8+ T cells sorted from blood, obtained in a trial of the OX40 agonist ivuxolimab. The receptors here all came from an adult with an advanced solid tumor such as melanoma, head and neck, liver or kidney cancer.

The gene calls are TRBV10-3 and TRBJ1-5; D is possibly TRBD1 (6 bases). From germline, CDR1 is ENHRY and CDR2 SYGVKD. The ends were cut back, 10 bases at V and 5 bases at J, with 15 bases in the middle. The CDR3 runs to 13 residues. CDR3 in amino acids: CATGRTEDQPQHF. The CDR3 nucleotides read TGTGCCACCGGCCGGACAGAGGATCAGCCCCAGCATTTT.

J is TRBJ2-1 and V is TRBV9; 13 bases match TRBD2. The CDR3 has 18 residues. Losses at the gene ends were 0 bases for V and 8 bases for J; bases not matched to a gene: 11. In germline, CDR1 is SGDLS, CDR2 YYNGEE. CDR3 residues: CASSVGGWTSGSIYEQFF. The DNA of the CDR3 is TGTGCCAGCAGCGTAGGCGGGTGGACTAGCGGGAGTATCTATGAGCAGTTCTTC.

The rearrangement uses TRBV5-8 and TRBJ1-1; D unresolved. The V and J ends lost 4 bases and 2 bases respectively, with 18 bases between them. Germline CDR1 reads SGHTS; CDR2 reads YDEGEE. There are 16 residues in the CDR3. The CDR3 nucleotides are TGTGCCAGCAGCCTCTTAACTGTGAGCAGCAACACTGAAGCTTTCTTT. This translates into CASSLLTVSSNTEAFF.

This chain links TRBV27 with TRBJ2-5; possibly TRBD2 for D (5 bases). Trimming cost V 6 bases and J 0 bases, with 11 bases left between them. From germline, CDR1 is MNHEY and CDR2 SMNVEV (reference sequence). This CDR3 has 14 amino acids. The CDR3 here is CASSLARNQETQYF. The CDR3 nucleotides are TGTGCCAGCAGCCTAGCCAGAAACCAAGAGACCCAGTACTTC.

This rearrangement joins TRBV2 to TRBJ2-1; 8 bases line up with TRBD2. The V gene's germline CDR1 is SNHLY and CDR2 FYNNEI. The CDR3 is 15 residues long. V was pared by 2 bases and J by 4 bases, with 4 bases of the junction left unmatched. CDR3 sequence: CASSEPGGEYNEQFF. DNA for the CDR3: TGTGCCAGCAGTGAACCGGGGGGGGAGTACAATGAGCAGTTCTTC.

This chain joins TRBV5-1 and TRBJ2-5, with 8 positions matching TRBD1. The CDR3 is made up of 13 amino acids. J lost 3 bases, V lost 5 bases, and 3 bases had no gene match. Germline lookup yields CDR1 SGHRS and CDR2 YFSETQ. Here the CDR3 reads CASRTDREETQYF. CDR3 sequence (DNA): TGCGCCAGCAGAACGGACAGGGAAGAGACCCAGTACTTC. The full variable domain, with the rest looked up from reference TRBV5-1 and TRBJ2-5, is KAGVTQTPRYLIKTRGQQVTLSCSPISGHRSVSWYQQTPGQGLQFLFEYFSETQRNKGNFPGRFSGRQFSNSRSEMNVSTLELGDSALYLCASRTDREETQYFGPGTRLLVL.

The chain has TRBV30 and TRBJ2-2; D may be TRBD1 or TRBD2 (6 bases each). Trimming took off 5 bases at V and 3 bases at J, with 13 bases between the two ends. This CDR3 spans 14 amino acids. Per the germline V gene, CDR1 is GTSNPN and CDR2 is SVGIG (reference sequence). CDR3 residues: CAWQWGAYTGELFF. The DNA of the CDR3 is TGTGCCTGGCAGTGGGGGGCTTACACCGGGGAGCTGTTTTTT.

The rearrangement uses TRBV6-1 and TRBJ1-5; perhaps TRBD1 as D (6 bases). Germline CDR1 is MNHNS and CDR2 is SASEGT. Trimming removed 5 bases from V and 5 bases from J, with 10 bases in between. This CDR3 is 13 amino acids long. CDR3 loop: CASSIYRDQPQHF. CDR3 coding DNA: TGTGCCAGCAGTATTTACAGGGATCAGCCCCAGCATTTT.

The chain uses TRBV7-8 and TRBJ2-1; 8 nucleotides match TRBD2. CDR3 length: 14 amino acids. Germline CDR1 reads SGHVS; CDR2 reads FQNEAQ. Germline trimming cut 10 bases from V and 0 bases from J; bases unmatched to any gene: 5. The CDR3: CATHSGSSYNEQFF. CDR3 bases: TGTGCCACCCACAGCGGGAGCTCCTACAATGAGCAGTTCTTC.

The CDR3 DNA reads TGTGCCACGGGGACAGCTCTGCTGTTTTTT. It is translated as CATGTALLFF. The chain carries TRBV27 and TRBJ1-4; 7 bases fit TRBD1. The CDR3 sequence is 10 residues long. J was trimmed by 14 bases and V by 10 bases; bases with no gene match: 7. Germline-derived CDR1 and CDR2 are MNHEY and SMNVEV (reference sequence).

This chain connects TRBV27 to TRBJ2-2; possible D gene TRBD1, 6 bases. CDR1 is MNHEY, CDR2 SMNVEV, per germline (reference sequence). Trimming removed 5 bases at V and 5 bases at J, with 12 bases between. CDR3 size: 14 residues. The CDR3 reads CASSPHTGTGELFF. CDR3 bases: TGTGCCAGCAGTCCTCACACAGGGACCGGGGAGCTGTTTTTT.

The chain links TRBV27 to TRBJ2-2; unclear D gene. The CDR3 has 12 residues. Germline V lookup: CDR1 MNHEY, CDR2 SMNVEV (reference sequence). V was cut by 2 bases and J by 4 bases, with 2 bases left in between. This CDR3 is CASSLVTGELFF. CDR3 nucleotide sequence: TGTGCCAGCAGTTTAGTCACCGGGGAGCTGTTTTTT.

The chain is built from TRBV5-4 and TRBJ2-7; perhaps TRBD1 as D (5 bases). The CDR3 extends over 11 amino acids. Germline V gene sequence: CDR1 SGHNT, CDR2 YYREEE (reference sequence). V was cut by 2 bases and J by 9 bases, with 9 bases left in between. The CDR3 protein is CASSLGHRQYF. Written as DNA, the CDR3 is TGTGCCAGCAGCTTAGGACACAGGCAGTACTTC.